This T cell receptor (beta chain) was recovered during a study of identical twins. This clonotype was observed at least ten times. Its target is not known. Findings of the study overall: Excess twin sharing in beta out-of-frame sequences was weaker. Models predicted less out-of-frame TCR alpha sharing in monozygotic twins than was found. A lower insertion count was a feature of abundant cord blood beta clonotypes, with no such feature in memory repertoires.

MiXCR, applied by TCRdb to the 5' RACE reads, yields one record per CDR3 protein. Of about 430,000 distinct CDR3 sequences listed, around 20% were seen once; the top ten hold about 12%. Healthy Caucasians made up all donors. This CDR3 comprises 14 residues. V shed 4 bases and J shed 1 base, with 10 bases lying between them. V is TRBV12-3 or TRBV12-4 and J is TRBJ1-1; unclear D gene. The sequence was obtained from a man aged 45 to 65 in good health. Sequencing was done on a sample of naive T cells sorted from blood. For the CDR3, the DNA is TGTGCCAGCAGTTCCCAGATGAGGAACACTGAAGCTTTCTTT. Translating gives CASSSQMRNTEAFF.